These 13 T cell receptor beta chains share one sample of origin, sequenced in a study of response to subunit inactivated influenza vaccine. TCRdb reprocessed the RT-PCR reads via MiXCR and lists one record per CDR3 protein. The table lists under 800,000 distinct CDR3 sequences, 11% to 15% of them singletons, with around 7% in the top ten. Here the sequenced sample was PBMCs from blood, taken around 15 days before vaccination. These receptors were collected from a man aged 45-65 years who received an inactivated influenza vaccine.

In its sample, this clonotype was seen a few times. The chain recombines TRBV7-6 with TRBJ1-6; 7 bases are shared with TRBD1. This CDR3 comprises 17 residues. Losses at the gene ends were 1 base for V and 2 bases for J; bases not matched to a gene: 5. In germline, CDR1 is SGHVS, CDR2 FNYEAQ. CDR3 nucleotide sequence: TGTGCCAGCAGCTTAGGTGCGACAGGGACCTATAATTCACCCCTCCACTTT. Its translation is CASSLGATGTYNSPLHF.

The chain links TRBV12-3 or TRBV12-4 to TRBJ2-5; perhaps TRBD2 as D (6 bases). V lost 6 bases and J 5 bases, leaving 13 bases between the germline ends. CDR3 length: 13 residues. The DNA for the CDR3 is TGTGCCAGCAGGGCGAGGGGACTTGAGACCCAGTACTTC. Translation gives CASRARGLETQYF.

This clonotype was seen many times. The CDR3 sequence: CSFRTGLMNTEAFF. DNA of the CDR3: TGCAGCTTCCGGACAGGACTCATGAACACTGAAGCTTTCTTT. The gene calls are TRBV29-1 and TRBJ1-1, with 7 bases matching TRBD1. V gave up 8 bases and J gave up 0 bases; unmatched junction bases: 9. There are 14 residues in the CDR3. CDR1 is SQVTM and CDR2 is ANQGSEA in the germline V gene.

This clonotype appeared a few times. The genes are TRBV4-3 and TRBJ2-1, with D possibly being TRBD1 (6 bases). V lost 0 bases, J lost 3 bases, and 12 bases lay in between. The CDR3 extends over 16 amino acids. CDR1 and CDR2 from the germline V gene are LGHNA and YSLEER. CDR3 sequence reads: CASSQEVGQNYNEQFF. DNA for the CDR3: TGCGCCAGCAGCCAAGAGGTGGGACAAAACTACAATGAGCAGTTCTTC.

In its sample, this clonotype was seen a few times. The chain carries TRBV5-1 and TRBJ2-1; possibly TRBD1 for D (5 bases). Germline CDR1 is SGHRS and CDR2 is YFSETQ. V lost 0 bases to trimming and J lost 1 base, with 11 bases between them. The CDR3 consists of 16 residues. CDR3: CASSLEGERSYNEQFF. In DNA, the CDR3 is TGCGCCAGCAGCTTGGAAGGGGAAAGGTCCTACAATGAGCAGTTCTTC. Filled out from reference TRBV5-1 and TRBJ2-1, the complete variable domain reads KAGVTQTPRYLIKTRGQQVTLSCSPISGHRSVSWYQQTPGQGLQFLFEYFSETQRNKGNFPGRFSGRQFSNSRSEMNVSTLELGDSALYLCASSLEGERSYNEQFFGPGTRLTVL.

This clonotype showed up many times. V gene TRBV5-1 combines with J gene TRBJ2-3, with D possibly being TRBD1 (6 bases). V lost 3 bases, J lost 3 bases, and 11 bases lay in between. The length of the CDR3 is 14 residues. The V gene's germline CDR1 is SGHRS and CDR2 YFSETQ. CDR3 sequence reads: CASSSSDRTDTQYF. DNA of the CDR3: TGCGCCAGCAGCTCCTCCGACAGGACAGATACGCAGTATTTT.

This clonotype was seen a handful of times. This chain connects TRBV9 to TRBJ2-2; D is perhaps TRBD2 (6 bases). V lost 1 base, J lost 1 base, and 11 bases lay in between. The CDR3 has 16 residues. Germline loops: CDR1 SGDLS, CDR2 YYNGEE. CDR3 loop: CASSVLSGGNTGELFF. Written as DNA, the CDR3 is TGTGCCAGCAGCGTATTGTCCGGGGGGAACACCGGGGAGCTGTTTTTT.

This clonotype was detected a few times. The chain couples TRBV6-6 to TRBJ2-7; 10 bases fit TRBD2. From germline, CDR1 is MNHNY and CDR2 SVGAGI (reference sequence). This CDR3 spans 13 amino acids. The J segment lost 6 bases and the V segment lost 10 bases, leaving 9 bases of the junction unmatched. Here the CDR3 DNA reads TGTGCCACCGCCGAGGGACTAGCGAGCGAGCAGTACTTC. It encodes CATAEGLASEQYF.

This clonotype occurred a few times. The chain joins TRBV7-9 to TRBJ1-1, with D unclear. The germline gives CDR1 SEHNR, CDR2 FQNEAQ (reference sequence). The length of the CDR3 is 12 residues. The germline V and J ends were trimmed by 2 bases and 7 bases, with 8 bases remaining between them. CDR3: CASSLTGVEAFF. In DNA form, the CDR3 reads TGTGCCAGCAGCTTAACGGGAGTTGAAGCTTTCTTT.

The CDR3 spells CATSRAPNQPQHF. The CDR3 bases are TGTGCCACCAGCAGAGCACCCAATCAGCCCCAGCATTTT. The chain has TRBV15 and TRBJ1-5; no definite D call. The V gene lost 1 base and the J gene lost 3 bases, with 4 bases spanning the gap. Looked up from germline, CDR1 is LNHNV and CDR2 is YYDKDF (reference sequence). The length of the CDR3 is 13 residues.

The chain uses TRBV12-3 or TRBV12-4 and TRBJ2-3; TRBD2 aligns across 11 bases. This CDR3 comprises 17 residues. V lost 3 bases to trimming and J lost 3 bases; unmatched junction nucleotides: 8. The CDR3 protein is CASSLGQTSGMTDTQYF. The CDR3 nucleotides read TGTGCCAGCAGTTTGGGTCAGACTAGCGGGATGACAGATACGCAGTATTTT.

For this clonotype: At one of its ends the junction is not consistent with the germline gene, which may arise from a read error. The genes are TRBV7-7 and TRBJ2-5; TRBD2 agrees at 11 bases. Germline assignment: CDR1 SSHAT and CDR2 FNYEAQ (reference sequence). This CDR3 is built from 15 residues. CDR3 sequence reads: CASSLAWTSGETQYF. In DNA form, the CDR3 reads TGTGCTAGCAGCTTAGCGTGGACTAGCGGGGAGACCCAGTACTTC.

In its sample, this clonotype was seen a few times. The CDR3 sequence: CASSPTLLAGGSGANVLTF. DNA of the CDR3: TGTGCCAGCAGCCCGACTTTACTAGCGGGGGGGTCTGGGGCCAACGTCCTGACTTTC. The chain is built from TRBV14 and TRBJ2-6; TRBD2 agrees at 13 bases. The CDR3 extends over 19 amino acids. Germline trimming cut 4 bases from V and 1 base from J; bases unmatched to any gene: 7. Looked up from germline, CDR1 is SGHDN and CDR2 is FVKESK.